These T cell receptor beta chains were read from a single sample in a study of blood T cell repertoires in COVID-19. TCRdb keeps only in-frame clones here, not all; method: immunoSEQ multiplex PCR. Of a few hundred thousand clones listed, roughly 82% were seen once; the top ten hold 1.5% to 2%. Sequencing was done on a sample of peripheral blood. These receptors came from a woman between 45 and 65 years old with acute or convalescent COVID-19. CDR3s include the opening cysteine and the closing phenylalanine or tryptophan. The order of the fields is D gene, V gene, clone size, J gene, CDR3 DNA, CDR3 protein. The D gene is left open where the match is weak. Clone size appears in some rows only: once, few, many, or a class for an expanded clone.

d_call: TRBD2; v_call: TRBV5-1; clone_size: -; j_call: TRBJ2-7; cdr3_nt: TGCGCCAGCAGCTTGGGACTAGCGGGAATGAGCTCCTACGAGCAGTACTTC; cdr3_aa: CASSLGLAGMSSYEQYF
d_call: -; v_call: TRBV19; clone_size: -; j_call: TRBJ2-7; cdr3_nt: TGTGCCAGTAGTATAAATTCGGGCTACGAGCAGTACTTC; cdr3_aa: CASSINSGYEQYF
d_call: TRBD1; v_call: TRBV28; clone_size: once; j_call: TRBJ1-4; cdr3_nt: TGTGCCAGCAGCTCACAGGGGGGGTATGTTTTT; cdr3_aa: CASSSQGGYVF
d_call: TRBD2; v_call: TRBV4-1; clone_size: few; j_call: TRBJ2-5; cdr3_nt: TGCGCCAGCAGCCAAGATAGGCTAGCGGGAGATGAGACCCAGTACTTC; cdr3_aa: CASSQDRLAGDETQYF
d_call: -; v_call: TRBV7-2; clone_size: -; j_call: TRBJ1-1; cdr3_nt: TGTGCCAGCACTTTTTATCCGGGCTCTAGCATAGGAGCTTTCTTT; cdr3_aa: CASTFYPGSSIGAFF
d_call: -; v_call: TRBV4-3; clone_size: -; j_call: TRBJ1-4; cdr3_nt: TGCGCCAGCAGCCAAAAGGCGGGAGCTAATGAAAAACTGTTTTTT; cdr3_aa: CASSQKAGANEKLFF
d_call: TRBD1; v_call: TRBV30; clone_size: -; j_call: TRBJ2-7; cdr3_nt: TGTGCCTGGAGTATGGGACAGGGGGGCGAGCAGTACTTC; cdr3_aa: CAWSMGQGGEQYF
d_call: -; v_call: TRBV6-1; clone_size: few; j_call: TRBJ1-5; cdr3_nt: TGTGCCAGCAGTGTGGGGAGGCAGGCCTTAAATCAGCCCCAGCATTTT; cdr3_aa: CASSVGRQALNQPQHF
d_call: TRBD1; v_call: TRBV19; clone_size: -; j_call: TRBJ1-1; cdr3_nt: TGTGCCAGTAGTATAGATCTAGGAATAAACTACGGACAGGGCCGAAACACTGAAGCTTTCTTT; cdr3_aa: CASSIDLGINYGQGRNTEAFF
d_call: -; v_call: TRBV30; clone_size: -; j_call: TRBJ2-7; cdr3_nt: TGTGCCTGGGGGGAAACAGGTTACCTTTACGAGCAGTACTTC; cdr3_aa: CAWGETGYLYEQYF
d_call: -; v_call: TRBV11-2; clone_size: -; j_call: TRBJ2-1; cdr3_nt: TGTGCCAGCAGCTCCGACGGGACCTACAATGAGCAGTTCTTC; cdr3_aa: CASSSDGTYNEQFF
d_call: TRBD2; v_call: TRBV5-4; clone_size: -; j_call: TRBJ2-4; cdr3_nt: TGTGCCAGCAGCTTGGGAAGCGGGAGAAACATTCAGTACTTC; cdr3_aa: CASSLGSGRNIQYF
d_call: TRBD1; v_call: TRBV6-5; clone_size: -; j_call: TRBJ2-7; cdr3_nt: TGTGCCAGCAGTTACTCGGGACAGGGCTTCAACTACGAGCAGTACTTC; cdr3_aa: CASSYSGQGFNYEQYF
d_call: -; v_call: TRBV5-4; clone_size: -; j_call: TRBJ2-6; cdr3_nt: TGTGCCAGCGCTCTTCCTGGGGGCAGCTTCTCTGGGGCCAACGTCCTGACTTTC; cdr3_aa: CASALPGGSFSGANVLTF
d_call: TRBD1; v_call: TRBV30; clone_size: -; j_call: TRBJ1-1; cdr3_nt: TGTGCCTGGAGTTTTGGACAGGGCGGGGGGGCTGAAGCTTTCTTT; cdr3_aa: CAWSFGQGGGAEAFF
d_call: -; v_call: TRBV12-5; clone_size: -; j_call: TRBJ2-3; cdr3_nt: TGTGCTAGTGGTTTAGGGGCAGCAAGAGATACGCAGTATTTT; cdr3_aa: CASGLGAARDTQYF
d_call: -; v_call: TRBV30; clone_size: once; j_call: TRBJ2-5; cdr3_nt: TGTGCCTGGAGTCCAAGACTCTTATCTTTGGAGACCCAGTACTTC; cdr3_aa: CAWSPRLLSLETQYF
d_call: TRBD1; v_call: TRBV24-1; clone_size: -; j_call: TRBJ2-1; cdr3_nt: TGTGCCACCAGTGAACCGGGACAGGGGGTGGTAGGTGAGCAGTTCTTC; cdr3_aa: CATSEPGQGVVGEQFF